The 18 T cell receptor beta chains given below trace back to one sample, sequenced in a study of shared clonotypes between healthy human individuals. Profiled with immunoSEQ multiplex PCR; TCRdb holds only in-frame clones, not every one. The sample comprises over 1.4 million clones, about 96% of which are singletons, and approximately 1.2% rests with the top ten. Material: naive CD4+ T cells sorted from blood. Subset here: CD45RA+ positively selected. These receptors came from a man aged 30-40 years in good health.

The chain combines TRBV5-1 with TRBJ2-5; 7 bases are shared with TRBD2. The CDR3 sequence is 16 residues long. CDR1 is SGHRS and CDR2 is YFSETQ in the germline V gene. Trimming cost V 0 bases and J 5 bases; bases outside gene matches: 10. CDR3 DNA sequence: TGCGCCAGCAGCTTGGGTCCTCGGGGAGGGCCTGAGACCCAGTACTTC. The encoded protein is CASSLGPRGGPETQYF.

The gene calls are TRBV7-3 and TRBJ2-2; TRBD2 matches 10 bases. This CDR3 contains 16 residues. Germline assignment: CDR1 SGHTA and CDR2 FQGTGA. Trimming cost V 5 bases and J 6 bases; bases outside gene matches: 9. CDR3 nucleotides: TGTGCCAGCAGCAACCCTAGCGGGAGAGGGCCCGGGGAGCTGTTTTTT. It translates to CASSNPSGRGPGELFF.

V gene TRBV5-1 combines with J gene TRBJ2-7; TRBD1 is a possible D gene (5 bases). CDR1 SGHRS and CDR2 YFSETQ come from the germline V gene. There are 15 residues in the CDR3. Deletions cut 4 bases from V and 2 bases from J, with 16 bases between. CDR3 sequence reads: CASSSGQGNTYEQYF. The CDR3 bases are TGCGCCAGCAGCAGTGGACAAGGGAACACCTACGAGCAGTACTTC.

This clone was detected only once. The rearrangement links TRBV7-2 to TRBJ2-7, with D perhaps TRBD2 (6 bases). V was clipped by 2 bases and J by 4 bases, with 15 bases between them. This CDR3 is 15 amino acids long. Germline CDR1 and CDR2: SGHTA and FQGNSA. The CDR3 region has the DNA TGTGCCAGCAGCTTAAGGAGGCTGGGGGGATACGAGCAGTACTTC. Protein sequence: CASSLRRLGGYEQYF.

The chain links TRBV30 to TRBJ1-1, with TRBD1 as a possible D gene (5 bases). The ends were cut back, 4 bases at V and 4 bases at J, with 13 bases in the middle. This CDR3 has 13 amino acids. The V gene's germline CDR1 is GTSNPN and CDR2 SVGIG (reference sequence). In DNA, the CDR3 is TGTGCCTGGACTTGGCAGGGAGGCACTGAAGCTTTCTTT. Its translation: CAWTWQGGTEAFF. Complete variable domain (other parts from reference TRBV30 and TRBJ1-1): SQTIHQWPATLVQPVGSPLSLECTVEGTSNPNLYWYRQAAGRGLQLLFYSVGIGQISSEVPQNLSASRPQDRQFILSSKKLLLSDSGFYLCAWTWQGGTEAFFGQGTRLTVV.

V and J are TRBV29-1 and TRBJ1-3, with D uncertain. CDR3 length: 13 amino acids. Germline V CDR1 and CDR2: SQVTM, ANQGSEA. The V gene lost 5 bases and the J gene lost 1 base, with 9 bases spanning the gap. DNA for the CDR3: TGCAGCGTTCTCTCTAGATCTGGAAACACCATATATTTT. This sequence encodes CSVLSRSGNTIYF. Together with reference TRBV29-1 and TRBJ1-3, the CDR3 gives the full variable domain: SAVISQKPSRDICQRGTSLTIQCQVDSQVTMMFWYRQQPGQSLTLIATANQGSEATYESGFVIDKFPISRPNLTFSTLTVSNMSPEDSSIYLCSVLSRSGNTIYFGEGSWLTVV.

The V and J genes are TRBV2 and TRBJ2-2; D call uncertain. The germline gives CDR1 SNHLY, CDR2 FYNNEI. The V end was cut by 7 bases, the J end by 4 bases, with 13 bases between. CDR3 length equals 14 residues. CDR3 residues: CASTPGFRTGELFF. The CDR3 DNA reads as TGTGCCAGCACTCCCGGGTTCCGCACCGGGGAGCTGTTTTTT.

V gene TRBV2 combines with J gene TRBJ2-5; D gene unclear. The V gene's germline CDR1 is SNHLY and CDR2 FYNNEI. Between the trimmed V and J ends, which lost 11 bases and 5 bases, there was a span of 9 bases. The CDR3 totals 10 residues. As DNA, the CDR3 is TGTGCCTCTGGCAGGGAGACCCAGTACTTC. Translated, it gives CASGRETQYF.

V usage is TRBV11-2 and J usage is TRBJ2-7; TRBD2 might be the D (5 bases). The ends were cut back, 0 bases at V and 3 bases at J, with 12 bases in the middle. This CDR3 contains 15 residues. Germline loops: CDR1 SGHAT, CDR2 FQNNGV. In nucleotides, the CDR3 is TGTGCCAGCAGCTTAGATTTGAGCGCGGGCTACGAGCAGTACTTC. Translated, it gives CASSLDLSAGYEQYF.

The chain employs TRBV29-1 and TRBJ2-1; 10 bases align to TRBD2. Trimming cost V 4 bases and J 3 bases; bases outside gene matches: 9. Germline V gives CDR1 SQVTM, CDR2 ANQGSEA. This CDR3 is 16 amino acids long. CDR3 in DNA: TGCAGCGTTGGGGGGACTAGCGCCCAATTCTACAATGAGCAGTTCTTC. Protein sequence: CSVGGTSAQFYNEQFF.

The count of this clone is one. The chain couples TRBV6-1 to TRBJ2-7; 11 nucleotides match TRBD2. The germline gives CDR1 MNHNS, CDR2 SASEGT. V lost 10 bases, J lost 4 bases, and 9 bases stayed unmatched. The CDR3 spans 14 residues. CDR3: CAINLAGGPYEQYF. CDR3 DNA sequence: TGTGCCATAAACCTAGCGGGAGGCCCTTACGAGCAGTACTTC.

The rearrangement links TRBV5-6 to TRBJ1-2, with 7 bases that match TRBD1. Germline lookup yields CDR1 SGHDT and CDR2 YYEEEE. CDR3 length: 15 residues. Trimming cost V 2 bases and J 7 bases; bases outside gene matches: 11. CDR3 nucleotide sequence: TGTGCCAGCAGCTTCGTCGACAGGGTATTAACTGGCTACACCTTC. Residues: CASSFVDRVLTGYTF.

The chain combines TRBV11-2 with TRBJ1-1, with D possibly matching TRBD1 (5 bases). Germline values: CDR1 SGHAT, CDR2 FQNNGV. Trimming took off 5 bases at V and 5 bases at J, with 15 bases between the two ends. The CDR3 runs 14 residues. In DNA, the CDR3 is TGTGCCAGCAGCCCATTCGGGGGGGGGACTGAAGCTTTCTTT. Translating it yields CASSPFGGGTEAFF.

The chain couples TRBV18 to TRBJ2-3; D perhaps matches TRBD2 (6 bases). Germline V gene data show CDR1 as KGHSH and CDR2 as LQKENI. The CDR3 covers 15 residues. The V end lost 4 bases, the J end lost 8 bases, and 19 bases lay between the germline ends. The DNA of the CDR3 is TGTGCCAGCTCACGTGAGATAGCGGACGCCGGTACGCAGTATTTT. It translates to CASSREIADAGTQYF. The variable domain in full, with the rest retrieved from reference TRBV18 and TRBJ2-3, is NAGVMQNPRHLVRRRGQEARLRCSPMKGHSHVYWYRQLPEEGLKFMVYLQKENIIDESGMPKERFSAEFPKEGPSILRIQQVVRGDSAAYFCASSREIADAGTQYFGPGTRLTVL.

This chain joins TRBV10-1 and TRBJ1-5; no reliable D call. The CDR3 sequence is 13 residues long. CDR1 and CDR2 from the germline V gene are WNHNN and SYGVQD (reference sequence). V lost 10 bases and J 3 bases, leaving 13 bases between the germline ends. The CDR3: CATHSLPNQPQHF. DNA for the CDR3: TGCGCCACCCACAGCCTTCCCAATCAGCCCCAGCATTTT.

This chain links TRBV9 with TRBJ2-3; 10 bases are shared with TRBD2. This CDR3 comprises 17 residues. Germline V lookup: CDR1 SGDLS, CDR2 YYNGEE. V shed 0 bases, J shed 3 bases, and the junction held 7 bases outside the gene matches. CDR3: CASSVGPSGSGTDTQYF. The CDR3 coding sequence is TGTGCCAGCAGCGTAGGTCCTAGCGGGAGTGGGACAGATACGCAGTATTTT.

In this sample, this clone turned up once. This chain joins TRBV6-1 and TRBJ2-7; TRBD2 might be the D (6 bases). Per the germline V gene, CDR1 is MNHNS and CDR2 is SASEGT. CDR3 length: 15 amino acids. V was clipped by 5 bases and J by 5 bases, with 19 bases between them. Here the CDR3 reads CASSIRLEQLHEQYF. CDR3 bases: TGTGCCAGCAGTATTCGACTAGAACAGCTCCACGAGCAGTACTTC.

CDR3 amino acids: CASSGEGPAYEQYF. CDR3 sequence (DNA): TGTGCCAGCAGCGGGGAAGGGCCAGCCTACGAGCAGTACTTC. V usage is TRBV5-4 and J usage is TRBJ2-7; D remains ambiguous. This CDR3 is built from 14 residues. The V and J ends lost 4 bases and 2 bases respectively, with 13 bases between them. CDR1 and CDR2 (germline): SGHNT, YYREEE (reference sequence).